Shown below are 31 T cell receptor beta chains from a single sample sequenced in a study of vaccination and CD4 T cells after COVID-19. This sample's time point: late sampling 161 to 241 days after vaccination in three convalescent patients. The treatment here: approximately 10-day PBMC culture with coronavirus spike peptide pools or control peptides (ViraFEST assay). Their target antigens are unknown. Oncomine TCR Beta short-read sequencing was applied to DNA from cultured CD4+ T cells. Each CDR3 protein is one row after TCRdb ran MiXCR on the PCR reads. Of 20,000 to 25,000 distinct CDR3 sequences detected, approximately 32% appear once; the ten largest clones hold approximately 10%. The sequenced sample was CD4+ T cells from blood, cultured in vitro, obtained about 7 months after SARS-CoV-2 vaccination. These receptors were collected from a human donor who had recovered from COVID-19.

The rearrangement uses TRBV20-1 and TRBJ1-1, with D hard to call. Deletions cut 0 bases from V and 0 bases from J, with 8 bases between. CDR3 length equals 14 residues. Germline-derived CDR1 and CDR2 are DFQATT and SNEGSKA (reference sequence). The CDR3 DNA follows: TGCAGTGCTAGAGAGGGTAACTTGAACACTGAAGCTTTCTTT. As protein: CSAREGNLNTEAFF.

A few counts support this clonotype. The chain combines TRBV7-6 with TRBJ2-1; TRBD2 agrees at 11 bases. The CDR3 is made up of 17 amino acids. J gave up 8 bases and V 1 base, and 10 bases lay outside the gene matches. CDR1 SGHVS and CDR2 FNYEAQ come from the germline V gene. The chain's CDR3 is CASSLVGGSGGVHEQFF. As DNA, the CDR3 is TGTGCCAGCAGCTTAGTGGGCGGTAGCGGGGGGGTACATGAGCAGTTCTTC. The variable domain in full, with the rest retrieved from reference TRBV7-6 and TRBJ2-1, is GAGVSQSPRYKVTKRGQDVALRCDPISGHVSLYWYRQALGQGPEFLTYFNYEAQQDKSGLPNDRFSAERPEGSISTLTIQRTEQRDSAMYRCASSLVGGSGGVHEQFFGPGTRLTVL.

The CDR3 DNA reads TGTGCCAGCAGTGACTCAGTAGGGGGATCCTACGAGCAGTACTTC. This translates into CASSDSVGGSYEQYF. This chain links TRBV6-4 with TRBJ2-7; the D gene is possibly TRBD1 (6 bases). Per the germline V gene, CDR1 is MRHNA and CDR2 is SNTAGT. V was trimmed by 0 bases and J by 1 base, leaving 10 bases between them. The CDR3 consists of 15 residues.

The CDR3 spells CASSFRLAGGGTDTQYF. CDR3 DNA sequence: TGTGCCAGCAGCTTCCGACTAGCGGGGGGTGGCACAGATACGCAGTATTTT. V usage is TRBV5-4 and J usage is TRBJ2-3; 13 bases align to TRBD2. This CDR3 has 17 residues. With 2 bases clipped from V and 1 base from J, the junction kept 4 bases outside the gene matches. In germline, CDR1 is SGHNT, CDR2 YYREEE (reference sequence).

This clonotype was seen a few times. The chain links TRBV7-3 to TRBJ2-3, with D possibly being TRBD2 (6 bases). The V and J ends lost 8 bases and 4 bases respectively, with 10 bases between them. Germline V gives CDR1 SGHTA, CDR2 FQGTGA. CDR3 length: 12 residues. DNA for the CDR3: TGTGCCAGCGGGCGGGGCGCAGATACGCAGTATTTT. Its protein is CASGRGADTQYF.

This clonotype has just a few counts. The chain has TRBV24-1 and TRBJ2-5; D is uncertain. There are 11 residues in the CDR3. From germline, CDR1 is KGHDR and CDR2 SFDVKD. Trimming pared 7 bases from V and 2 bases from J, leaving 4 bases between. The CDR3 DNA follows: TGTGCCACCAGCCAACAAGAGACCCAGTACTTC. Its translation is CATSQQETQYF.

The V and J genes are TRBV7-8 and TRBJ2-3, with 9 bases matching TRBD2. The CDR3 is 18 residues long. The germline V gene encodes CDR1 SGHVS and CDR2 FQNEAQ. Trimming removed 2 bases from V and 1 base from J; junction bases left unmatched: 10. CDR3 region: CASSLTRGSGSGTDTQYF. The CDR3 bases are TGTGCCAGCAGCTTAACCCGAGGTAGCGGGAGCGGCACAGATACGCAGTATTTT.

This rearrangement joins TRBV7-3 to TRBJ2-1, with 8 bases fitting TRBD2. Germline assignment: CDR1 SGHTA and CDR2 FQGTGA. V dropped 5 bases and J dropped 9; count of bases not matched to a gene: 6. The CDR3 consists of 13 residues. CDR3 sequence: CASSAPLAGEQFF. Here the CDR3 DNA reads TGTGCCAGCAGCGCCCCCCTAGCGGGTGAGCAGTTCTTC.

The gene calls are TRBV24-1 and TRBJ2-7; a weak D match, TRBD1 (6 bases). The CDR3 extends over 14 amino acids. CDR1 is KGHDR, CDR2 SFDVKD, per germline. Trimming shortened V by 3 bases and J by 2 bases, and 10 bases separated the two germline ends. Here the CDR3 reads CATSDPGQPYEQYF. The CDR3 DNA reads as TGTGCCACCAGTGATCCCGGACAGCCCTACGAGCAGTACTTC.

This clonotype has only a few counts. This chain joins TRBV7-2 and TRBJ2-1, with TRBD2 matching 10 bases. Germline V gene sequence: CDR1 SGHTA, CDR2 FQGNSA. V was clipped by 5 bases and J by 0 bases; unmatched bases: 4. The CDR3 consists of 16 residues. In nucleotides, the CDR3 is TGTGCCAGCAGCCCGCAGCGGGGGGGCTCCTACAATGAGCAGTTCTTC. Its protein product is CASSPQRGGSYNEQFF. The full variable domain, completed using reference TRBV7-2 and TRBJ2-1, is GAGVSQSPSNKVTEKGKDVELRCDPISGHTALYWYRQSLGQGLEFLIYFQGNSAPDKSGLPSDRFSAERTGGSVSTLTIQRTQQEDSAVYLCASSPQRGGSYNEQFFGPGTRLTVL.

The V and J genes are TRBV7-6 and TRBJ1-1; TRBD1 matches 8 bases. Per the germline V gene, CDR1 is SGHVS and CDR2 is FNYEAQ. V shed 1 base and J 4 bases; nucleotides not matched to a gene: 2. The CDR3 totals 14 residues. The CDR3 region has the DNA TGTGCCAGCAGCTTAGTGACAGGGGCCACTGAAGCTTTCTTT. Translated: CASSLVTGATEAFF.

This clonotype was counted ten times or more. The chain couples TRBV20-1 to TRBJ1-5, with a tentative D call TRBD1 (5 bases). With 4 bases removed from V and 6 bases from J, the gap between germline ends came to 13 bases. The CDR3 runs 13 residues. Germline values: CDR1 DFQATT, CDR2 SNEGSKA (reference sequence). The CDR3 DNA follows: TGCAGTGCTATGCAAGGGGCGCCTCAGCCCCAGCATTTT. Its translation: CSAMQGAPQPQHF.

This clonotype turned up a few times. This chain uses TRBV10-3 with TRBJ1-1; 7 positions agree with TRBD1. CDR1 and CDR2 from the germline V gene are ENHRY and SYGVKD. With 6 bases clipped from V and 7 bases from J, the junction kept 11 bases outside the gene matches. This CDR3 spans 14 amino acids. This CDR3 is CAIRTETGRGEAFF. The DNA for the CDR3 is TGTGCCATCAGAACCGAGACAGGGAGGGGTGAAGCTTTCTTT.

With regard to this clonotype: A read error may produce the germline difference seen at one junction end. The chain combines TRBV7-7 with TRBJ2-5; TRBD2 agrees at 8 bases. Germline V gives CDR1 SSHAT, CDR2 FNYEAQ (reference sequence). The length of the CDR3 is 16 residues. In DNA, the CDR3 is TGTGCTAGCAGCTTAGGGTCTAGCGGGTTCCAAGAGACCCAGTACTTC. As protein: CASSLGSSGFQETQYF. Complete variable domain (other parts from reference TRBV7-7 and TRBJ2-5): GAGVSQSPRYKVTKRGQDVTLRCDPISSHATLYWYQQALGQGPEFLTYFNYEAQPDKSGLPSDRFSAERPEGSISTLTIQRTEQRDSAMYRCASSLGSSGFQETQYFGPGTRLLVL.

By proportion, this clonotype is medium-sized. The chain uses TRBV6-2 or TRBV6-3 and TRBJ2-1, with 8 bases aligning to TRBD2. This CDR3 comprises 16 residues. CDR1 MNHEY and CDR2 SVGEGT come from the germline V gene. Germline trimming cut 5 bases from V and 4 bases from J; bases unmatched to any gene: 10. The CDR3 loop reads CASSLQRSGEYNEQFF. DNA of the CDR3: TGTGCCAGCAGTCTCCAACGTAGCGGGGAGTACAATGAGCAGTTCTTC.

The table lists this clonotype with a count of one. This chain connects TRBV29-1 to TRBJ1-2; D unresolved. V was clipped by 6 bases and J by 0 bases, with 14 bases between them. Germline CDR1 reads SQVTM; CDR2 reads ANQGSEA. This CDR3 contains 14 residues. CDR3 region: CSVAMGWANYGYTF. The CDR3 DNA reads as TGCAGCGTGGCCATGGGGTGGGCTAACTATGGCTACACCTTC.

V gene TRBV7-2 combines with J gene TRBJ1-5, with D possibly TRBD1 on 5 matching bases. Germline CDR1 SGHTA, CDR2 FQGNSA. Trimming took 1 base from V and 4 from J, leaving 11 bases between them. The CDR3 extends over 15 amino acids. CDR3: CASSLVSGGNQPQHF. The DNA of the CDR3 is TGTGCCAGCAGCTTAGTTTCGGGGGGGAATCAGCCCCAGCATTTT.

J is TRBJ1-5 and V is TRBV20-1, with a possible D match to TRBD1 (5 bases). Germline CDR1 and CDR2: DFQATT and SNEGSKA (reference sequence). CDR3 length: 14 residues. The V end lost 3 bases, the J end lost 3 bases, and 12 bases lay between the germline ends. CDR3 amino acids: CSARAGGNNQPQHF. The CDR3 bases are TGCAGTGCTAGGGCGGGGGGGAACAATCAGCCCCAGCATTTT.

In this sample, this clonotype turned up a few times. The rearrangement links TRBV19 to TRBJ1-1; D unresolved. The CDR3 runs to 13 residues. The germline V and J ends were trimmed by 9 bases and 7 bases, with 18 bases remaining between them. CDR1 and CDR2 from the germline V gene are LNHDA and SQIVND (reference sequence). The CDR3 sequence: CASAKDGSDEAFF. CDR3 nucleotide sequence: TGTGCCAGCGCTAAGGACGGATCAGATGAAGCTTTCTTT.

The chain is built from TRBV7-9 and TRBJ2-1; D is perhaps TRBD1 (6 bases). CDR3 length: 15 residues. Germline-derived CDR1 and CDR2 are SEHNR and FQNEAQ (reference sequence). Trimming removed 5 bases at V and 4 bases at J, with 15 bases between. The CDR3 region has the DNA TGTGCCAGCAGCCTACAGGGTGAGGGGTACAATGAGCAGTTCTTC. Amino acid sequence: CASSLQGEGYNEQFF. Supplemented by reference TRBV7-9 and TRBJ2-1, the full variable domain reads DTGVSQNPRHKITKRGQNVTFRCDPISEHNRLYWYRQTLGQGPEFLTYFQNEAQLEKSRLLSDRFSAERPKGSFSTLEIQRTEQGDSAMYLCASSLQGEGYNEQFFGPGTRLTVL.

This clonotype was picked up a small number of times. The chain combines TRBV11-1 with TRBJ1-5; no clear D. Germline CDR1 reads SGHAT; CDR2 reads FQDESV (reference sequence). This CDR3 contains 15 residues. Trimming removed 3 bases from V and 0 bases from J, with 9 bases in between. CDR3 amino acids: CASSLRQNSNQPQHF. CDR3 sequence (DNA): TGTGCCAGCAGCTTGCGTCAAAATAGCAATCAGCCCCAGCATTTT.

This sequence joins TRBV2 and TRBJ1-1, with TRBD1 identical over 7 bases. Germline V gene lookup returns CDR1 SNHLY and CDR2 FYNNEI. V lost 10 bases, J lost 1 base, and 6 bases stayed unmatched. The CDR3 extends over 13 amino acids. CDR3 in amino acids: CATHRDRNTEAFF. CDR3 in DNA: TGTGCCACCCACCGGGACAGGAACACTGAAGCTTTCTTT.

This clonotype was seen a handful of times. J is TRBJ2-3 and V is TRBV20-1; TRBD2 matches at 8 bases. The length of the CDR3 is 13 residues. V was clipped by 3 bases and J by 6 bases; unmatched bases: 5. Germline lookup yields CDR1 DFQATT and CDR2 SNEGSKA (reference sequence). The CDR3 loop reads CSASGGVGDTQYF. CDR3 coding DNA: TGCAGTGCTAGCGGGGGGGTGGGGGATACGCAGTATTTT.

The chain is built from TRBV6-1 and TRBJ1-5; D unresolved. Trimming left V 6 bases short and J 1 base short, with 16 bases between. Per the germline V gene, CDR1 is MNHNS and CDR2 is SASEGT. The CDR3 is made up of 16 amino acids. The CDR3, as DNA: TGTGCCAGCAGCCCTCTTAATCCGGGGAGCAATCAGCCCCAGCATTTT. Its protein is CASSPLNPGSNQPQHF.

This chain joins TRBV7-6 and TRBJ2-7; D unresolved. Germline V CDR1 and CDR2: SGHVS, FNYEAQ. Trimming removed 2 bases at V and 5 bases at J, with 7 bases between. The length of the CDR3 is 12 residues. CDR3 DNA sequence: TGTGCCAGCAGCTTACTCCACCACGAGCAGTACTTC. This encodes CASSLLHHEQYF.

V and J are TRBV4-3 and TRBJ2-7; 11 positions match TRBD1. There are 15 residues in the CDR3. CDR1 and CDR2 (germline): LGHNA, YSLEER. After removal of 0 bases from V and 7 bases from J, the junction contained 5 bases not matched to a gene. In nucleotides, the CDR3 is TGCGCCAGCAGCCAAGATGGGACAGGGGGAAGGGAGCAGTACTTC. Its protein product is CASSQDGTGGREQYF.

This clonotype occurred a few times. This chain uses TRBV20-1 with TRBJ1-2; D remains ambiguous. Germline values: CDR1 DFQATT, CDR2 SNEGSKA (reference sequence). This CDR3 is built from 12 residues. CDR3 in amino acids: CNAGKLNYGYTF. The CDR3 nucleotides read TGCAATGCGGGGAAACTTAACTATGGCTACACCTTC.

This clonotype was counted between two and nine times. The rearrangement uses TRBV7-8 and TRBJ1-2; TRBD1 matches at 9 bases. Trimming cost V 4 bases and J 6 bases; bases outside gene matches: 15. The CDR3 runs 17 residues. Per the germline V gene, CDR1 is SGHVS and CDR2 is FQNEAQ. The CDR3 here is CASSSTYIPGDRDGYTF. The CDR3 coding sequence is TGTGCCAGCAGCTCCACCTACATCCCCGGGGACAGGGATGGCTACACCTTC.

This clonotype was seen more than once but under ten times. The chain joins TRBV20-1 to TRBJ2-6; 7 nucleotides match TRBD2. With V trimmed by 2 bases and J by 4 bases, 8 bases remained unmatched. This CDR3 spans 16 amino acids. Germline CDR1 and CDR2: DFQATT and SNEGSKA (reference sequence). The CDR3 is CSARSPAGAGANVLTF. Here the CDR3 DNA reads TGCAGTGCTAGATCCCCCGCGGGAGCCGGGGCCAACGTCCTGACTTTC.

The chain recombines TRBV15 with TRBJ2-7, with D perhaps assigned TRBD1 or TRBD2 (6 bases each). The germline gives CDR1 LNHNV, CDR2 YYDKDF (reference sequence). V lost 4 bases and J 5 bases, leaving 12 bases between the germline ends. CDR3 length: 13 residues. The CDR3 nucleotides read TGTGCCACCAGCAACCAGAGGGGGGACGAGCAGTACTTC. As protein: CATSNQRGDEQYF. The full variable domain, with the rest looked up from reference TRBV15 and TRBJ2-7, is DAMVIQNPRYQVTQFGKPVTLSCSQTLNHNVMYWYQQKSSQAPKLLFHYYDKDFNNEADTPDNFQSRRPNTSFCFLDIRSPGLGDTAMYLCATSNQRGDEQYFGPGTRLTVT.

The chain joins TRBV24-1 to TRBJ2-3; D ambiguous. The CDR3 covers 13 residues. Germline assignment: CDR1 KGHDR and CDR2 SFDVKD. V lost 3 bases and J 0 bases, leaving 3 bases between the germline ends. CDR3 protein: CATSDTSTDTQYF. CDR3 in DNA: TGTGCCACCAGTGATACTAGCACAGATACGCAGTATTTT.